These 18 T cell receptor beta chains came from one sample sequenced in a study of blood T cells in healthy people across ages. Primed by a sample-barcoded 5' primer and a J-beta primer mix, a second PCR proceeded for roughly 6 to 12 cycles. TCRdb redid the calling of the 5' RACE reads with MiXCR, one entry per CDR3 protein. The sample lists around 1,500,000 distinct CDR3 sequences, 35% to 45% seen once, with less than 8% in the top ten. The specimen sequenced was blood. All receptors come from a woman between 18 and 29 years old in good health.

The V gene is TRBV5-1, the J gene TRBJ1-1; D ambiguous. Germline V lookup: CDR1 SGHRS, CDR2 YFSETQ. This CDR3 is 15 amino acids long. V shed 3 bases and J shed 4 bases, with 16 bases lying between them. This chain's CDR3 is CASSYVQTPSTEAFF. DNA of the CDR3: TGCGCCAGCAGCTATGTACAGACCCCAAGCACTGAAGCTTTCTTT. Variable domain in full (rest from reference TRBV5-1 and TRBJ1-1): KAGVTQTPRYLIKTRGQQVTLSCSPISGHRSVSWYQQTPGQGLQFLFEYFSETQRNKGNFPGRFSGRQFSNSRSEMNVSTLELGDSALYLCASSYVQTPSTEAFFGQGTRLTVV.

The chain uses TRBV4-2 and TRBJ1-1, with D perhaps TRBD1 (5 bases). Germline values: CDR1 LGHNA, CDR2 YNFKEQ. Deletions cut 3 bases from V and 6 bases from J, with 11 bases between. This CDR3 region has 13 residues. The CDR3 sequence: CASSHVLGPEAFF. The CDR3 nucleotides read TGTGCCAGCAGCCACGTCTTGGGGCCTGAAGCTTTCTTT.

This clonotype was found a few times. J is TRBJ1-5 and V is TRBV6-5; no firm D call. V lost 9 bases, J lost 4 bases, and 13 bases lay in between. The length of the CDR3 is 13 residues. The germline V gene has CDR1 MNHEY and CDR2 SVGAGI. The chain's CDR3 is CASSGRRNQPQHF. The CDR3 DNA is TGTGCCAGTTCGGGCAGGCGGAATCAGCCCCAGCATTTT.

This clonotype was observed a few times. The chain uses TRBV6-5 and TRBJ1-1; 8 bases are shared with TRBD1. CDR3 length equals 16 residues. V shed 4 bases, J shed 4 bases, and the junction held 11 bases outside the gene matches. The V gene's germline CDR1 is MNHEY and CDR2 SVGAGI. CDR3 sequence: CASSSLGQGLGTEAFF. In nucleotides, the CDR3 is TGTGCCAGCAGTTCCCTAGGACAGGGTTTAGGCACTGAAGCTTTCTTT.

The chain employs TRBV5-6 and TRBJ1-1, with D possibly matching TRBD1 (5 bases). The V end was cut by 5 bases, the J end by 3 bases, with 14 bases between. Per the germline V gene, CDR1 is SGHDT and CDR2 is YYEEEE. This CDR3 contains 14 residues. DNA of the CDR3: TGTGCCAGCAGGCGGGGGAGGGATTACACTGAAGCTTTCTTT. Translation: CASRRGRDYTEAFF.

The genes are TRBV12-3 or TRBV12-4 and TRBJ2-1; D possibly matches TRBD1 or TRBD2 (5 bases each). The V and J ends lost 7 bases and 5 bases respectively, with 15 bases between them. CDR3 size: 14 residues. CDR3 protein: CASTRTGPHNEQFF. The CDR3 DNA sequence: TGTGCCAGCACCCGCACGGGGCCTCACAATGAGCAGTTCTTC.

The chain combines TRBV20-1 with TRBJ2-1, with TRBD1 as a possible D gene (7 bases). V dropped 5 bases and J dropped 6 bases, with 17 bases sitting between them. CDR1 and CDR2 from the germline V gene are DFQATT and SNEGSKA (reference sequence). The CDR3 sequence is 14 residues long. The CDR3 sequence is CSAGGTQGGNEQFF. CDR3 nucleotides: TGCAGTGCTGGCGGGACTCAGGGGGGCAATGAGCAGTTCTTC.

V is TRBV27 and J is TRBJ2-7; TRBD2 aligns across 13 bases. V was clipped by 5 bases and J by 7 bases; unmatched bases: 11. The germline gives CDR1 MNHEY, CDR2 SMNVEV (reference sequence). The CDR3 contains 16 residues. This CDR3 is CASSPPRTSGSGEQYF. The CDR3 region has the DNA TGTGCCAGCAGTCCTCCCCGGACTAGCGGGAGCGGGGAGCAGTACTTC.

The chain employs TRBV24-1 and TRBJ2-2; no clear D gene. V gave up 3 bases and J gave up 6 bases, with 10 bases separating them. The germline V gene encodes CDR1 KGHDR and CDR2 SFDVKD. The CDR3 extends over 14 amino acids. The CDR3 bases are TGTGCCACCAGTGATCGCGGAGAGGCCGGGGAGCTGTTTTTT. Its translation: CATSDRGEAGELFF.

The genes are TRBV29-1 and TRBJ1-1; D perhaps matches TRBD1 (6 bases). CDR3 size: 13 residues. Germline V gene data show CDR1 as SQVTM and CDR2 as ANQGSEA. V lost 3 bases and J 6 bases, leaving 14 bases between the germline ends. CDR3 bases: TGCAGCGTTGAGGGGGCCGGGGTGGCTGAAGCTTTCTTT. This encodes CSVEGAGVAEAFF.

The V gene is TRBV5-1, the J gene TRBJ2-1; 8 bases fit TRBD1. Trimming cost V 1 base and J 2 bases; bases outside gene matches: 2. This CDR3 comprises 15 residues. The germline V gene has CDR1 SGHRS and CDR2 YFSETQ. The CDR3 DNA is TGCGCCAGCAGCTTGTTCAGGGGGCCCTACAATGAGCAGTTCTTC. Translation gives CASSLFRGPYNEQFF.

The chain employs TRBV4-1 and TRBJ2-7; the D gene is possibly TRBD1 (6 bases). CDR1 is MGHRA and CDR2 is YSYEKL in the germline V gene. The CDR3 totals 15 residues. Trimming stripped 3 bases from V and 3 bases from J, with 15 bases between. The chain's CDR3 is CASSHLDRRIYEQYF. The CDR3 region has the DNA TGCGCCAGCAGCCACCTGGACAGACGAATCTACGAGCAGTACTTC.

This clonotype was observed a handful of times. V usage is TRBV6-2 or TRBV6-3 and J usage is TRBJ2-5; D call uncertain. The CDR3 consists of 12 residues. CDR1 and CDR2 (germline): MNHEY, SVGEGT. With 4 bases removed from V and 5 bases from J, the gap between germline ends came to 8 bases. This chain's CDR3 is CASSWGRETQYF. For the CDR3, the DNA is TGTGCCAGCAGTTGGGGTAGGGAGACCCAGTACTTC.

CDR3 bases: TGTGCCAGCAGTTTATCGATCCGGGGGGCAGCTTTCTTT. This codes for CASSLSIRGAAFF. The chain joins TRBV27 to TRBJ1-1, with a possible D match to TRBD1 (6 bases). V was cut by 0 bases and J by 10 bases, with 12 bases left in between. Per germline, CDR1 MNHEY and CDR2 SMNVEV (reference sequence). The CDR3 runs 13 residues.

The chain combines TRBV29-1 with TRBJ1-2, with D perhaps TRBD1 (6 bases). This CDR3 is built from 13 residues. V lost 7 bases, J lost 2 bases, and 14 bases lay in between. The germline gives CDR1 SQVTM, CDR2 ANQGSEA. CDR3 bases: TGCAGCGCCGGAATTACAGGGAACTATGGCTACACCTTC. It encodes CSAGITGNYGYTF. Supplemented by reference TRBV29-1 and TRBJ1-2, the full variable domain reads SAVISQKPSRDICQRGTSLTIQCQVDSQVTMMFWYRQQPGQSLTLIATANQGSEATYESGFVIDKFPISRPNLTFSTLTVSNMSPEDSSIYLCSAGITGNYGYTFGSGTRLTVV.

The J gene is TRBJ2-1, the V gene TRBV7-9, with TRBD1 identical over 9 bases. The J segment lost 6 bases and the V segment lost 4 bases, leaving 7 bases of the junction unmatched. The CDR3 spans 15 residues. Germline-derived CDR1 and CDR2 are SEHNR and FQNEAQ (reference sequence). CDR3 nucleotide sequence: TGTGCCAGCAGCTCGCCGGGACAGGGTTGCAATGAGCAGTTCTTC. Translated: CASSSPGQGCNEQFF.

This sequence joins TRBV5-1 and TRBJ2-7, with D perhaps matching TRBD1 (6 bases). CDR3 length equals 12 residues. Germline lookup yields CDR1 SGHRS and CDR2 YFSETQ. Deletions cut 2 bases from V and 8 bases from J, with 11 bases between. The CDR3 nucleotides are TGCGCCAGCAGCTTACAGGGCACCCAGCAGTACTTC. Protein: CASSLQGTQQYF.

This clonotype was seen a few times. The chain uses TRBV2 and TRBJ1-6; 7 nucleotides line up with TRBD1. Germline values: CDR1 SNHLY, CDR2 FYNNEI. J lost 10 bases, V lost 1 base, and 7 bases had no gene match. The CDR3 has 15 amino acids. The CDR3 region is CASSEEDRGRSPLHF. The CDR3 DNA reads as TGTGCCAGCAGTGAAGAGGATAGGGGGCGATCACCCCTCCACTTT.